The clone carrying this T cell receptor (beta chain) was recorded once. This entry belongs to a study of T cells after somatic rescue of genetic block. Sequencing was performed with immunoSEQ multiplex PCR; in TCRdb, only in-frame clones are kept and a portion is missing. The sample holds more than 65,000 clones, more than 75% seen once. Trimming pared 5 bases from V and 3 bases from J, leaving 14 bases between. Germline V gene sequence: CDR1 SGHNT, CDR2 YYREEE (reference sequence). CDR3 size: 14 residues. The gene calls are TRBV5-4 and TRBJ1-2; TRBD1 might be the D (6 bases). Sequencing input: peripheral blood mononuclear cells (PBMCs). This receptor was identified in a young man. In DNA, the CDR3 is TGTGCCAGCAGGTCAAGGGCAGGGGACTATGGCTACACCTTC. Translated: CASRSRAGDYGYTF.